The next 19 T cell receptor beta chains were all read from a single sample in a study of blood T cells in healthy people across ages. With a J-beta primer mix and a sample-barcoded 5' primer, a second PCR ran roughly 7 to 11 cycles. TCRdb ran MiXCR on the 5' RACE reads and lists one entry per CDR3 protein. The data hold roughly 500,000 distinct CDR3 sequences, with around 24% observed a single time. The same sample was also studied in work on T cells of mothers and their children.

Material for sequencing was blood. The receptors originated from a boy under 18 in good health.

This clonotype was seen a handful of times. The chain joins TRBV7-2 to TRBJ2-4; D is ambiguous. Germline CDR1 SGHTA, CDR2 FQGNSA. This CDR3 has 13 amino acids. Trimming removed 8 bases from V and 0 bases from J, with 8 bases in between. The CDR3 region has the DNA TGTGCCAGCGAGCACCTAGCCAAAAACATTCAGTACTTC. It yields the protein CASEHLAKNIQYF.

The chain is built from TRBV6-5 and TRBJ2-6; 7 bases line up with TRBD2. Germline-derived CDR1 and CDR2 are MNHEY and SVGAGI. Unmatched junction bases numbered 4, after V lost 6 bases and J lost 2 bases. The CDR3 extends over 15 amino acids. The CDR3 DNA follows: TGTGCCAGCAGCTCCGGGGGGACTGGGGCCAACGTCCTGACTTTC. Translating it yields CASSSGGTGANVLTF.

This clonotype has a single count. V is TRBV20-1 and J is TRBJ2-7; D is perhaps TRBD2 (5 bases). Germline values: CDR1 DFQATT, CDR2 SNEGSKA (reference sequence). The CDR3 is made up of 12 amino acids. V shed 0 bases and J shed 12 bases, with 15 bases lying between them. The CDR3 spells CSARDQVRDPYF. The CDR3 region has the DNA TGCAGTGCTAGAGATCAAGTCCGGGATCCGTACTTC.

This clonotype was detected once. The genes are TRBV19 and TRBJ1-2; no firm D call. CDR3 length: 12 amino acids. Trimming cost V 3 bases and J 6 bases, with 8 bases left between them. Per germline, CDR1 LNHDA and CDR2 SQIVND (reference sequence). In DNA form, the CDR3 reads TGTGCCAGTAGTATGGGCAGGAATGGCTACACCTTC. Its protein product is CASSMGRNGYTF.

The chain is built from TRBV5-1 and TRBJ2-5, with 11 bases aligning to TRBD1. CDR3 length: 14 amino acids. The germline V gene encodes CDR1 SGHRS and CDR2 YFSETQ. Unmatched junction bases numbered 3, after V lost 3 bases and J lost 5 bases. As DNA, the CDR3 is TGCGCCAGCAGCTCCGGGACAGGGGGGGAGACCCAGTACTTC. Its translation is CASSSGTGGETQYF. The full variable domain, its missing parts supplied by reference TRBV5-1 and TRBJ2-5, is KAGVTQTPRYLIKTRGQQVTLSCSPISGHRSVSWYQQTPGQGLQFLFEYFSETQRNKGNFPGRFSGRQFSNSRSEMNVSTLELGDSALYLCASSSGTGGETQYFGPGTRLLVL.

This sequence joins TRBV5-1 and TRBJ2-3; D gene unclear. With 1 base removed from V and 2 bases from J, the gap between germline ends came to 8 bases. In germline, CDR1 is SGHRS, CDR2 YFSETQ. The CDR3 has 14 residues. CDR3 in amino acids: CASSLRPTTDTQYF. CDR3 DNA: TGCGCCAGCAGCTTGAGGCCTACCACAGATACGCAGTATTTT.

Notes on this clonotype: A junction end diverges from the germline sequence, so it may reflect a read error. The chain has TRBV28 and TRBJ2-3; D gene unclear. CDR1 MDHEN and CDR2 SYDVKM come from the germline V gene. This CDR3 region has 12 residues. The CDR3 here is CASSPPTDAQYF. The CDR3 nucleotides are TGTGCCAGCAGTCCTCCTACAGATGCGCAGTATTTT.

The chain links TRBV9 to TRBJ2-5, with 9 bases fitting TRBD1. Germline V CDR1 and CDR2: SGDLS, YYNGEE. Unmatched junction bases numbered 5, after V lost 3 bases and J lost 5 bases. CDR3 size: 14 residues. CDR3 coding DNA: TGTGCCAGCAGCGGGACAGGGGTAGTGGAGACCCAGTACTTC. It translates to CASSGTGVVETQYF. The complete variable domain, with remaining parts taken from reference TRBV9 and TRBJ2-5, reads DSGVTQTPKHLITATGQRVTLRCSPRSGDLSVYWYQQSLDQGLQFLIQYYNGEERAKGNILERFSAQQFPDLHSELNLSSLELGDSALYFCASSGTGVVETQYFGPGTRLLVL.

This clonotype was seen only a few times. The V and J genes are TRBV18 and TRBJ2-1; no reliable D call. CDR1 is KGHSH, CDR2 LQKENI, per germline. V lost 3 bases and J lost 7, with 10 bases in between. The CDR3 contains 13 residues. The CDR3 sequence: CASSPTLTNEQFF. CDR3 DNA: TGTGCCAGCTCACCGACACTAACGAATGAGCAGTTCTTC.

The chain recombines TRBV4-3 with TRBJ2-5; TRBD2 aligns across 9 bases. The J call is uncertain, as TRBJ2-1 better fits the DNA end. Germline V CDR1 and CDR2: LGHNA, YSLEER. CDR3 length equals 16 residues. CDR3 residues: CASSQERGGFNNEQFF. CDR3 bases: TGCGCCAGCAGCCAAGAGCGGGGGGGCTTCAACAATGAGCAGTTCTTC.

CDR3 region: CASSDQVETQYF. CDR3 sequence (DNA): TGCGCCAGCAGTGACCAGGTAGAGACCCAGTACTTC. V and J are TRBV10-2 and TRBJ2-5; D gene uncertain. Trimming cost V 3 bases and J 4 bases, with 6 bases left between them. The germline V gene has CDR1 WSHSY and CDR2 SAAADI. This CDR3 is 12 amino acids long.

This chain links TRBV14 with TRBJ2-5; maybe TRBD2 (5 bases). With 1 base removed from V and 5 bases from J, the gap between germline ends came to 14 bases. Looked up from germline, CDR1 is SGHDN and CDR2 is FVKESK. The CDR3 runs to 15 residues. The CDR3 bases are TGTGCCAGCAGCCAAGGAGGGCTCCCCAGGGAGACCCAGTACTTC. It codes for CASSQGGLPRETQYF.

Regarding this clonotype: The junction departs from the called germline gene at one end, perhaps through a read error. The chain uses TRBV24-1 and TRBJ2-1; 8 nucleotides match TRBD1. CDR1 is KGHDR and CDR2 is SFDVKD in the germline V gene. This CDR3 has 15 amino acids. CDR3 bases: TGTGCCAACAGTGGACAGGGTGCCCTCGACAATGAGCAGTTCTTC. Translated, it gives CANSGQGALDNEQFF.

V and J are TRBV7-9 and TRBJ2-7; D gene uncertain. CDR1 is SEHNR, CDR2 FQNEAQ, per germline (reference sequence). This CDR3 has 16 amino acids. Trimming left V 4 bases short and J 3 bases short, with 19 bases between. In DNA form, the CDR3 reads TGTGCCAGCAGCTCGCGCCCTACCGGGCCGATCTACGAGCAGTACTTC. It yields the protein CASSSRPTGPIYEQYF.

In this sample, this clonotype turned up a few times. V usage is TRBV10-3 and J usage is TRBJ2-5; TRBD2 matches at 11 bases. The V and J ends lost 8 bases and 2 bases, in that order; junction bases with no gene match: 7. The germline V gene encodes CDR1 ENHRY and CDR2 SYGVKD. The CDR3 is made up of 15 amino acids. The CDR3 nucleotides are TGTGCCATCCGTAGCGGGGGGGCCGGGCAAGAGACCCAGTACTTC. Amino acid sequence: CAIRSGGAGQETQYF.

V is TRBV7-9 and J is TRBJ2-1; D not certain. CDR1 SEHNR and CDR2 FQNEAQ come from the germline V gene (reference sequence). This CDR3 has 15 amino acids. V shed 3 bases and J shed 2 bases, with 11 bases lying between them. In DNA form, the CDR3 reads TGTGCCAGCAGCTTGATAGTTGGGACCTACAATGAGCAGTTCTTC. Amino acids: CASSLIVGTYNEQFF.

This clonotype has more than one count but fewer than ten. The rearrangement joins TRBV7-2 to TRBJ2-7, with 9 bases matching TRBD1. Looked up from germline, CDR1 is SGHTA and CDR2 is FQGNSA. The CDR3 contains 15 residues. V trimming: 5 bases; J trimming: 3 bases; junction bases outside the gene matches: 8. The CDR3 here is CASSTGTGIYYEQYF. The CDR3 nucleotides are TGTGCCAGCAGCACAGGGACAGGGATTTACTACGAGCAGTACTTC.

This clonotype has only a few counts. The V call is TRBV5-1, the J call TRBJ2-3, with TRBD2 matching over 14 bases. This CDR3 has 18 residues. The V gene's germline CDR1 is SGHRS and CDR2 YFSETQ. Trimming removed 4 bases from V and 0 bases from J; junction bases left unmatched: 7. The CDR3 DNA reads as TGCGCCAGCAGCCGCACCGGGACTAGCGGGAGTAGCACAGATACGCAGTATTTT. Its protein product is CASSRTGTSGSSTDTQYF.

This clonotype has only a few counts. The chain couples TRBV28 to TRBJ2-5, with TRBD1 identical over 9 bases. V shed 4 bases, J shed 1 base, and the junction held 4 bases outside the gene matches. The CDR3 has 15 amino acids. Germline V gene sequence: CDR1 MDHEN, CDR2 SYDVKM. CDR3 residues: CASSYRGRPQETQYF. The CDR3 DNA follows: TGTGCCAGCAGTTACAGGGGGCGTCCCCAAGAGACCCAGTACTTC.